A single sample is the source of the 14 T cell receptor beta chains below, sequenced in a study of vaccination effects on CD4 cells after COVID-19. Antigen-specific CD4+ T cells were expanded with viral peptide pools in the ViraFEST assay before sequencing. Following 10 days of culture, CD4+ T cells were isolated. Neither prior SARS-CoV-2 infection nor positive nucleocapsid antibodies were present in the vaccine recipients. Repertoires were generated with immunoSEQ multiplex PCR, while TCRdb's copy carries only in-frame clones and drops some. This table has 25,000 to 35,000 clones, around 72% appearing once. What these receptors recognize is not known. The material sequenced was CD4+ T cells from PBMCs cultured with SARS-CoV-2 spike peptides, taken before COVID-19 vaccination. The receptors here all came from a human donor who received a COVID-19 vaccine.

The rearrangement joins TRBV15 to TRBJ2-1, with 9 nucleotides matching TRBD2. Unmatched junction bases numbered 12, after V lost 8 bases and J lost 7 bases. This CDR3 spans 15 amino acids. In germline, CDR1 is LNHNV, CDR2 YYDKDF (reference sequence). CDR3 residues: CATRTPGLATNEQFF. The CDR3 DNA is TGTGCCACCCGTACCCCGGGACTAGCAACAAATGAGCAGTTCTTC.

CDR3 loop: CASSQPRAGGGEKLFF. The CDR3 nucleotides read TGCGCCAGCAGCCAGCCCCGGGCAGGGGGCGGTGAAAAACTGTTTTTT. This chain uses TRBV4-1 with TRBJ1-4, with 8 bases matching TRBD1. Trimming at V came to 3 bases and at J to 7 bases, leaving 10 bases not matched to a gene. CDR3 length: 16 amino acids. The germline V gene encodes CDR1 MGHRA and CDR2 YSYEKL.

CDR3 residues: CASRPGDSLSYEQYF. In DNA form, the CDR3 reads TGTGCCAGCCGGCCGGGAGATTCTCTTTCCTACGAGCAGTACTTC. The V and J genes are TRBV28 and TRBJ2-7; maybe TRBD2 (6 bases). Trimming removed 8 bases from V and 1 base from J, with 18 bases in between. The germline gives CDR1 MDHEN, CDR2 SYDVKM. The CDR3 is 15 amino acids.

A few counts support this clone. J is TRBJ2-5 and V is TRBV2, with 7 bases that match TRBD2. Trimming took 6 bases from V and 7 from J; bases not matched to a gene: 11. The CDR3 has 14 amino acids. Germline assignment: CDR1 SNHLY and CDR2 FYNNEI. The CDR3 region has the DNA TGTGCCAGCAGACAAAGCGGGGCCACCTGGACCCAGTACTTC. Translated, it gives CASRQSGATWTQYF.

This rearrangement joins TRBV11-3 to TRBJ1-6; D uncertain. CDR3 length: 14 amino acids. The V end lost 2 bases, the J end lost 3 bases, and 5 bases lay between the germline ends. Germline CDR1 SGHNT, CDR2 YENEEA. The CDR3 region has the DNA TGTGCCAGCAGCTTACGGGGCTATAATTCACCCCTCCACTTT. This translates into CASSLRGYNSPLHF.

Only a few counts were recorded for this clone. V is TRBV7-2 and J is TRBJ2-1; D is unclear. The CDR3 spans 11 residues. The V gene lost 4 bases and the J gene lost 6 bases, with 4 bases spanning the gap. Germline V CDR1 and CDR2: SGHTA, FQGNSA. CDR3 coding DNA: TGTGCCAGCAGCTCCGCCAATGAGCAGTTCTTC. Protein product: CASSSANEQFF.

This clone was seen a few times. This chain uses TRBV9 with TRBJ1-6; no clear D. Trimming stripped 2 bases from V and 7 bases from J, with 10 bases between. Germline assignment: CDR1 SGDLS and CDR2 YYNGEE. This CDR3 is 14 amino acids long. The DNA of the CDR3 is TGTGCCAGCAGCGTCCGCGGGGAGAATTCACCCCTCCACTTT. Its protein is CASSVRGENSPLHF.

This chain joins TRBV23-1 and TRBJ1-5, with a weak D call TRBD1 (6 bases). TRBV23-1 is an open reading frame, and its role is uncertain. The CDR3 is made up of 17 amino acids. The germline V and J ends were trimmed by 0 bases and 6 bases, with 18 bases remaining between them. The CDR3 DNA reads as TGCGCCAGCAGTCAATCTGGGGGGAGGGGGATGGGTCAGCCCCAGCATTTT. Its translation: CASSQSGGRGMGQPQHF.

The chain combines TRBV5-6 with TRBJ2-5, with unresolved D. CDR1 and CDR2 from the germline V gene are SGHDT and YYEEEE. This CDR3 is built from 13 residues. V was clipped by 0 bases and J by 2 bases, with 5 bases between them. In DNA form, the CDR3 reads TGTGCCAGCAGCTTGGTGAGGCAAGAGACCCAGTACTTC. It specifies CASSLVRQETQYF.

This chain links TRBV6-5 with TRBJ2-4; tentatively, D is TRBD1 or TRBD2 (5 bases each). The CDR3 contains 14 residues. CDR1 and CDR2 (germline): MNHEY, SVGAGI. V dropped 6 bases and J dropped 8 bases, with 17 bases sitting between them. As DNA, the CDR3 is TGTGCCAGCAGCGAGCAGGGAGTTCGGGACATTCAGTACTTC. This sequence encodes CASSEQGVRDIQYF.

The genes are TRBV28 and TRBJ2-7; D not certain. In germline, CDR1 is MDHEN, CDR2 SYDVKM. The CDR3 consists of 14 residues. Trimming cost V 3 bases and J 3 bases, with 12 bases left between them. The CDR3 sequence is CASSFSPQFYEQYF. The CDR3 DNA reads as TGTGCCAGCAGTTTTTCCCCCCAGTTCTACGAGCAGTACTTC.

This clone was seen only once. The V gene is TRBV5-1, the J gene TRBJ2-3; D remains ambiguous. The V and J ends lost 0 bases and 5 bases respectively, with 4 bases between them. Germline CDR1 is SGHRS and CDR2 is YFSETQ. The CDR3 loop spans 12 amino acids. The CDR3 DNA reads TGCGCCAGCAGCTTGGCTGGAGATACGCAGTATTTT. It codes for CASSLAGDTQYF.

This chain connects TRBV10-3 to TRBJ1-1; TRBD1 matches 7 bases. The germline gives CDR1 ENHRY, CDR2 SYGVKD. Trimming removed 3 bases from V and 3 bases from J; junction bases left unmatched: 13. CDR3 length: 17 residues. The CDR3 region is CAISEGRGFETDTEAFF. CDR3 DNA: TGTGCCATCAGTGAAGGCAGGGGGTTTGAGACGGACACTGAAGCTTTCTTT.

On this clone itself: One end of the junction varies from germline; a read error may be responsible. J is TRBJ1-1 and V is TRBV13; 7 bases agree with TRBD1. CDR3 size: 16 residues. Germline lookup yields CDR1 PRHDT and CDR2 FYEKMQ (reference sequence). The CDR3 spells CASSVGGRIRFTEAFF. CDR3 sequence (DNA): TGTGCCAGCAGCGTAGGGGGCCGGATCCGGTTCACTGAAGCTTTCTTT.